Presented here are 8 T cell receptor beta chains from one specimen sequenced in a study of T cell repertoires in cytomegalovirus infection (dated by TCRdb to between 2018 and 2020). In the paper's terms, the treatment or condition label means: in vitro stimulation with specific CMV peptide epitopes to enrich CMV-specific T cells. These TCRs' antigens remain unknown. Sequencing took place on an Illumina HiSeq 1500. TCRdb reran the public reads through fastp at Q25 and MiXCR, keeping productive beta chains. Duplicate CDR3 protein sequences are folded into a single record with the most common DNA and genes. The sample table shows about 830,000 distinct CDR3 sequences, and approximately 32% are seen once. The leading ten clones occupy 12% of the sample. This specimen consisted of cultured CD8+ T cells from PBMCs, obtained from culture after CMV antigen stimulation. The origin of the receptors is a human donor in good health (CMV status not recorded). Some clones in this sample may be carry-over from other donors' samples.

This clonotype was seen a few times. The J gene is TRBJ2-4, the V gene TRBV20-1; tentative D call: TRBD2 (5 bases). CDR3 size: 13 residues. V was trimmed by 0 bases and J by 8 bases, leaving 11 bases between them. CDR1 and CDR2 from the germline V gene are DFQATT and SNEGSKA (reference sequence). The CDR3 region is CSARDGERDIQYF. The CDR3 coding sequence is TGCAGTGCTAGAGATGGGGAGAGGGACATTCAGTACTTC.

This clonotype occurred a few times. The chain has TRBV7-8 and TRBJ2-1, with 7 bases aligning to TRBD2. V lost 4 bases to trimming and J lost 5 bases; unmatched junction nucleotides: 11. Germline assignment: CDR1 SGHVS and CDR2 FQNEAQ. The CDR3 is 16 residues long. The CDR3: CASSYLPGGGNNEQFF. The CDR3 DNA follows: TGTGCCAGCAGCTACCTCCCGGGAGGAGGGAACAATGAGCAGTTCTTC.

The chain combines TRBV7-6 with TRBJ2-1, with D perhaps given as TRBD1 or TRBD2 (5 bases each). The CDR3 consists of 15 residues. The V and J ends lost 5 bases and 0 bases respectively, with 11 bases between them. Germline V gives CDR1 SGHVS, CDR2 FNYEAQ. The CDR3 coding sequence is TGTGCCAGCAGCGAAGGGACCGACTCCTACAATGAGCAGTTCTTC. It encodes CASSEGTDSYNEQFF. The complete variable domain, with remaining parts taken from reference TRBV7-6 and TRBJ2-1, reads GAGVSQSPRYKVTKRGQDVALRCDPISGHVSLYWYRQALGQGPEFLTYFNYEAQQDKSGLPNDRFSAERPEGSISTLTIQRTEQRDSAMYRCASSEGTDSYNEQFFGPGTRLTVL.

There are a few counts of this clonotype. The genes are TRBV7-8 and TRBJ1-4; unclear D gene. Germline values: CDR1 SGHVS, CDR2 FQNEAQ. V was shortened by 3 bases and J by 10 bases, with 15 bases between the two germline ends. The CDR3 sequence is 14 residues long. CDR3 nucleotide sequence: TGTGCCAGCAGCTTCGGCACGGTCAACTCAAAACTGTTTTTT. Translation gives CASSFGTVNSKLFF.

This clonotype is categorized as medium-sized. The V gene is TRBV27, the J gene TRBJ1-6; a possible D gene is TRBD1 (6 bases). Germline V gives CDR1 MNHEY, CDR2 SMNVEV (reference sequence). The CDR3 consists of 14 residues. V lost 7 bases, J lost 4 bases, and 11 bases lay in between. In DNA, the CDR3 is TGTGCCAGCACGGACAGAAGTTATAATTCACCCCTCCACTTT. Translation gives CASTDRSYNSPLHF.

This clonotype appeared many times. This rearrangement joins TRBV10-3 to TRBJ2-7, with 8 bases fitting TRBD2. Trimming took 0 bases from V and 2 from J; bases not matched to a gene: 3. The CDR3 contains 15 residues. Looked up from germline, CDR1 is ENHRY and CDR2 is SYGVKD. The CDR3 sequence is CAISESPGGAYEQYV. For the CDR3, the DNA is TGTGCCATCAGTGAGTCGCCGGGAGGGGCCTACGAGCAGTACGTC.

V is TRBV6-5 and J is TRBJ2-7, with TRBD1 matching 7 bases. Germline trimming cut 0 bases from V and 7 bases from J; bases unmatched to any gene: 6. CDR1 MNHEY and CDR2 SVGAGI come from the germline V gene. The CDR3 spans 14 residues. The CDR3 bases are TGTGCCAGCAGTTACTCGGCAACAGGGGAAGAGCAGTACTTC. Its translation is CASSYSATGEEQYF.

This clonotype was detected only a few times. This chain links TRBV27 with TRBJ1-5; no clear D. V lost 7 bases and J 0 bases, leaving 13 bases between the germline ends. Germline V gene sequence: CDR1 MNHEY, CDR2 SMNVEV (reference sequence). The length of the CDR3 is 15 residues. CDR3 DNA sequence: TGTGCCAGCACCCCGACATTCTATAGCAATCAGCCCCAGCATTTT. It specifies CASTPTFYSNQPQHF.